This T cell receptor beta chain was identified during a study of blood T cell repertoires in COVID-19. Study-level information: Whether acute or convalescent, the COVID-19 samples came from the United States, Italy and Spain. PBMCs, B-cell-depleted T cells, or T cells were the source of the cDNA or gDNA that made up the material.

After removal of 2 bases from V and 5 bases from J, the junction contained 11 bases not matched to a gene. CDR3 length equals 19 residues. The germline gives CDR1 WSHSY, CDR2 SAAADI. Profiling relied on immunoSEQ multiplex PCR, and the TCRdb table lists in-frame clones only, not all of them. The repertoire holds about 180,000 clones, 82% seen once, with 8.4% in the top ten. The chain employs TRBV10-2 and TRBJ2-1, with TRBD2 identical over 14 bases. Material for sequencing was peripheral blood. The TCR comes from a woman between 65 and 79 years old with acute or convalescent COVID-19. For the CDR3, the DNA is TGCGCCAGCAGTGAGCCACTGGGACTAGCGGGAGTCATCCACAATGAGCAGTTCTTC. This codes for CASSEPLGLAGVIHNEQFF.